A selection of T cell receptor beta chains follows, all from one sample in a study of blood T cell repertoires in COVID-19. Data came from immunoSEQ multiplex PCR; TCRdb stores just in-frame clones and leaves some out. The repertoire consists of some 240,000 clones, with 84% occurring once and the leading ten covering approximately 4.3%. Material: PBMCs or T cells enriched from blood (not recorded which). The receptors here all came from a man aged 25 to 45 with acute COVID-19. Both conserved end residues are part of each CDR3. A D gene is named only where the DNA matches it firmly. Size is stated for part of the rows, as once, few or many counts, or as a class when the clone is expanded.

v_gene	d_gene	j_gene	abundance	CDR3aa	CDR3nt
TRBV5-4	TRBD1	TRBJ1-2	once	CASSSGTGVSNYGYTF	TGTGCCAGCAGTTCCGGGACAGGGGTCTCTAACTATGGCTACACCTTC
TRBV11-2	TRBD2	TRBJ2-1	many	CASSTSGGASEQFF	TGTGCCAGCAGCACTAGCGGGGGGGCCTCTGAGCAGTTCTTC
TRBV11-2	NA	TRBJ2-3	NA	CASSSTGGPDTQYF	TGTGCCAGCAGCTCGACAGGAGGTCCAGATACGCAGTATTTT
TRBV9	TRBD2	TRBJ2-1	NA	CASSPKAGGYNEQFF	TGTGCCAGCAGCCCCAAAGCGGGAGGCTACAATGAGCAGTTCTTC
TRBV6-1	TRBD1	TRBJ1-2	NA	CASSEAVGGIYGYTF	TGTGCCAGCAGTGAAGCGGTAGGGGGCATCTATGGCTACACCTTC
TRBV5-1	NA	TRBJ2-3	NA	CASSLDAALTDTQYF	TGCGCCAGCAGCTTGGACGCGGCTCTCACAGATACGCAGTATTTT
TRBV19	NA	TRBJ1-2	NA	CASSRDTDNHGYTF	TGTGCCAGTTCGAGGGACACCGACAACCACGGCTACACCTTC
TRBV5-4	NA	TRBJ1-1	NA	CASSWSTGLNTEAFF	TGTGCCAGCAGCTGGTCCACAGGGTTGAACACTGAAGCTTTCTTT
TRBV9	NA	TRBJ2-1	NA	CASSSSSYNEQFF	TGTGCCAGCAGCTCGAGCTCCTACAATGAGCAGTTCTTC
TRBV6-1	NA	TRBJ1-4	NA	CASSEALPGLNEKLFF	TGTGCCAGCAGTGAAGCGCTCCCAGGGCTTAATGAAAAACTGTTTTTT
TRBV7-2	NA	TRBJ1-5	NA	CASRPSVLGNQPQHF	TGTGCCAGCAGGCCTTCGGTGCTGGGCAATCAGCCCCAGCATTTT
TRBV29-1	TRBD2	TRBJ2-1	many	CSVVGLAGRYNEQFF	TGCAGCGTGGTGGGACTAGCGGGTCGCTACAATGAGCAGTTCTTC
TRBV12-3/TRBV12-4	NA	TRBJ2-5	NA	CASGVRKETQYF	TGTGCCTCCGGGGTGCGAAAAGAGACCCAGTACTTC
TRBV4-2	NA	TRBJ1-2	few	CASSQDRDSRYSGYTF	TGTGCCAGCAGCCAAGATCGGGATTCCCGGTATAGTGGCTACACCTTC
TRBV7-2	TRBD1	TRBJ1-2	NA	CASSPDRVGYTF	TGTGCCAGCAGCCCGGACAGGGTTGGCTACACCTTC
TRBV28	NA	TRBJ1-5	NA	CASSPPPGPQHF	TGTGCCAGCAGTCCCCCCCCCGGGCCCCAGCATTTT
TRBV16	TRBD1	TRBJ1-1	NA	CASSRGGQETRMAFF	TGTGCCAGCAGCCGCGGGGGACAGGAAACTCGAATGGCTTTCTTT
TRBV25-1	TRBD1	TRBJ2-5	NA	CASREDRGRSGRETQYF	TGTGCCAGCAGGGAGGACAGGGGACGGTCGGGGCGAGAGACCCAGTACTTC
TRBV27	NA	TRBJ2-2	NA	CASSRNTNTGELFF	TGTGCCAGCAGCAGAAACACCAACACCGGGGAGCTGTTTTTT
TRBV18	TRBD2	TRBJ2-1	NA	CASSLQSGRSYNEQFF	TGTGCCAGCTCACTACAAAGCGGGAGGAGCTACAATGAGCAGTTCTTC
TRBV4-1	TRBD2	TRBJ2-3	NA	CASSPGTSGGLADTQYF	TGCGCCAGCAGCCCGGGGACTAGCGGGGGGCTTGCAGATACGCAGTATTTT
TRBV5-1	TRBD2	TRBJ2-1	NA	CASSPYGRGGNNEQFF	TGCGCCAGCAGCCCCTATGGGCGGGGGGGCAACAATGAGCAGTTCTTC
TRBV11-3	TRBD2	TRBJ2-3	NA	CASSSGGAGLTDTQYF	TGTGCCAGCAGCTCCGGGGGGGCAGGTTTAACAGATACGCAGTATTTT
TRBV18	TRBD1	TRBJ2-6	NA	CASSPPRGRGANVLTF	TGTGCCAGCTCACCTCCAAGGGGGCGTGGGGCCAACGTCCTGACTTTC
TRBV25-1	TRBD1	TRBJ1-1	NA	CASSIGGQKNTEAFF	TGTGCCAGCAGTATTGGGGGACAGAAGAACACTGAAGCTTTCTTT
TRBV4-2	NA	TRBJ1-5	few	CASSQSGAGNQPQHF	TGTGCCAGCAGCCAAAGTGGCGCGGGAAATCAGCCCCAGCATTTT
TRBV5-4	TRBD2	TRBJ2-4	NA	CASRPGLAGSYKNIQYF	TGTGCCAGCAGGCCTGGACTAGCGGGGAGCTATAAAAACATTCAGTACTTC
TRBV7-3	NA	TRBJ2-1	NA	CASSRRAALVGGEQFF	TGTGCCAGCAGCCGGAGGGCAGCCCTCGTTGGGGGTGAGCAGTTCTTC
TRBV4-2	NA	TRBJ1-2	NA	CASSQDLAANYGYTF	TGTGCCAGCAGCCAAGATTTGGCAGCTAACTATGGCTACACCTTC
TRBV20-1	NA	TRBJ2-3	once	CSASRDTSTDTQYF	TGCAGTGCTAGTCGGGACACCAGCACAGATACGCAGTATTTT
TRBV5-5	TRBD2	TRBJ2-3	NA	CASTPIAGATDTQYF	TGTGCCAGCACCCCGATAGCGGGGGCCACAGATACGCAGTATTTT
TRBV5-1	NA	TRBJ1-1	once	CASSLAGQNTEAFF	TGCGCCAGCAGCTTGGCAGGGCAGAACACTGAAGCTTTCTTT
TRBV3-1/TRBV3-2	NA	TRBJ2-3	NA	CASSLLVGGDTDTQYF	TGTGCCAGCAGCCTACTCGTCGGGGGAGACACAGATACGCAGTATTTT
TRBV6-6	NA	TRBJ1-2	NA	CASSPADSANYGYTF	TGTGCCAGCAGTCCCGCGGACAGCGCTAACTATGGCTACACCTTC
TRBV6-4	NA	TRBJ2-3	NA	CASSDSSGGTDTQYF	TGTGCCAGCAGTGACTCGAGTGGGGGGACAGATACGCAGTATTTT
TRBV7-2	TRBD2	TRBJ2-1	NA	CASSSGTRSRDEQFF	TGTGCCAGCAGTTCTGGGACTAGGTCCCGGGATGAGCAGTTCTTC
TRBV19	TRBD1	TRBJ2-2	NA	CASSRWTGVYTGELFF	TGTGCCAGTAGTAGGTGGACAGGGGTGTACACCGGGGAGCTGTTTTTT
TRBV19	TRBD1	TRBJ1-2	once	CASSTGTGPNYGYTF	TGTGCCAGTAGTACGGGGACAGGCCCTAACTATGGCTACACCTTC
TRBV6-5	NA	TRBJ1-6	NA	CASSYSTGFRSPLHF	TGTGCCAGCAGTTACTCGACGGGTTTTAGGTCACCCCTCCACTTT
TRBV6-5	NA	TRBJ1-1	NA	CASRAPSGNTEAFF	TGTGCCAGCAGGGCGCCCTCGGGGAACACTGAAGCTTTCTTT
TRBV5-8	TRBD1	TRBJ1-6	NA	CASSPDRTNSPLHF	TGTGCCAGCAGCCCGGACAGGACTAATTCACCCCTCCACTTT
TRBV5-5	NA	TRBJ1-1	NA	CASSLTGRGNTEAFF	TGTGCCAGCAGCTTGACAGGGAGGGGGAACACTGAAGCTTTCTTT
TRBV9	TRBD1	TRBJ1-6	NA	CASSLGDRGDSPLHF	TGTGCCAGCAGCTTAGGGGACAGGGGAGATTCACCCCTCCACTTT
TRBV9	TRBD2	TRBJ2-5	NA	CAAGGAGPWEETQYF	TGTGCCGCGGGAGGGGCGGGGCCATGGGAAGAGACCCAGTACTTC
TRBV2	TRBD1	TRBJ2-2	NA	CASSDGTGFTGELFF	TGTGCCAGCAGTGATGGGACAGGGTTCACCGGGGAGCTGTTTTTT
TRBV27	NA	TRBJ2-6	NA	CASSFRGTGANVLTF	TGTGCCAGCAGTTTCAGGGGTACTGGGGCCAACGTCCTGACTTTC
TRBV27	TRBD1	TRBJ1-3	few	CASSPNRGMPGNTIYF	TGTGCCAGCAGTCCGAACAGGGGGATGCCTGGAAACACCATATATTTT
TRBV9	NA	TRBJ2-3	NA	CASSAQPGTQTDTQYF	TGTGCCAGCAGCGCACAACCCGGGACTCAGACAGATACGCAGTATTTT
TRBV4-3	TRBD1	TRBJ1-2	once	CASSQLQGNYGYTF	TGCGCCAGCAGCCAATTACAGGGGAACTATGGCTACACCTTC
TRBV7-2	TRBD1	TRBJ1-4	NA	CASSRTGSNEKLFF	TGTGCCAGCAGCAGGACAGGGTCTAATGAAAAACTGTTTTTT
TRBV29-1	TRBD2	TRBJ2-5	NA	CSVETGRASGLQETQYF	TGCAGCGTTGAAACGGGGAGGGCTAGCGGGTTACAAGAGACCCAGTACTTC
TRBV3-1/TRBV3-2	TRBD1	TRBJ1-6	NA	CASSHGTGNSPLHF	TGTGCCAGCAGCCACGGGACAGGGAATTCACCCCTCCACTTT
TRBV2	NA	TRBJ2-3	NA	CASAIGADTQYF	TGTGCCAGCGCGATAGGGGCAGATACGCAGTATTTT
TRBV20-1	NA	TRBJ2-1	NA	CSARDHYEQFF	TGCAGTGCTAGAGATCACTATGAGCAGTTCTTC